The text below deals with one T cell receptor (beta chain). Treatment here: preoperative locoregional IRX-2 cytokine immunotherapy. Preoperative locoregional IRX-2 cytokine immunotherapy was tested in the phase Ib source study. This specimen belongs to a study of preoperative IRX-2 immunotherapy in early breast cancer. Sequencing used immunoSEQ multiplex PCR; TCRdb keeps in-frame clones, though not all of them. Here the sample spans several thousand clones, 69% being singletons. The starting material was tumor tissue, obtained before IRX-2 immunotherapy. This receptor was taken from a human donor with breast cancer.

In nucleotides, the CDR3 is TGTGCCAGTAGTATGGGGACAGGAGCCTACGAGCAGTACTTC. Translation gives CASSMGTGAYEQYF. The chain has TRBV19 and TRBJ2-7, with 8 bases fitting TRBD1. Trimming took 3 bases from V and 2 from J; bases not matched to a gene: 3. The CDR3 is made up of 14 amino acids. The germline gives CDR1 LNHDA, CDR2 SQIVND (reference sequence). Supplemented by reference TRBV19 and TRBJ2-7, the full variable domain reads DGGITQSPKYLFRKEGQNVTLSCEQNLNHDAMYWYRQDPGQGLRLIYYSQIVNDFQKGDIAEGYSVSREKKESFPLTVTSAQKNPTAFYLCASSMGTGAYEQYFGPGTRLTVT.